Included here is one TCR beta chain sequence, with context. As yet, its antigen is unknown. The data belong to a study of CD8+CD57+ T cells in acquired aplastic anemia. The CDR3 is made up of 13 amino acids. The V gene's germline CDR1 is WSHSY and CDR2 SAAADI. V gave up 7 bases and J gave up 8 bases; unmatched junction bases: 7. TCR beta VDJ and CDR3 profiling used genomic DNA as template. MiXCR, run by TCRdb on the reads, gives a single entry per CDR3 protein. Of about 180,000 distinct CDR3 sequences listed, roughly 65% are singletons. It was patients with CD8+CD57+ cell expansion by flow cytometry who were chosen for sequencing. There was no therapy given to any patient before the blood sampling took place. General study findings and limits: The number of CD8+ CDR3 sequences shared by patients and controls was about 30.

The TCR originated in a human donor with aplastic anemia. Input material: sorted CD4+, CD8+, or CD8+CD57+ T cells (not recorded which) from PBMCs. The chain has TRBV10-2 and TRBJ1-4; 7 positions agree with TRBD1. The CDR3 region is CASTGTASEKLFF. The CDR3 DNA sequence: TGCGCCAGCACCGGGACAGCTTCCGAAAAACTGTTTTTT.